The entry below gives a single TCR beta chain sequence along with its context. This record belongs to a study of blood T cell repertoires in COVID-19. Background on the study: COVID-19 samples collected from the United States, Italy and Spain covered acute and convalescent phases.

The V gene lost 4 bases and the J gene lost 5 bases, with 23 bases spanning the gap. The germline V gene encodes CDR1 SGHRS and CDR2 YFSETQ. The CDR3 is 17 amino acids. As originally analysed: From reference gene primer amplification, estimates of nucleated cell counts were derived. Clones were sequenced by immunoSEQ multiplex PCR, and TCRdb holds only the in-frame ones, with some missing. V and J calls and clone size are as listed in that table; D and trimming were resolved from the DNA. The sample has 250,000 to 300,000 clones; around four fifths are singletons. V and J are TRBV5-1 and TRBJ2-3; possible D gene TRBD2, 6 bases. This TCR came from an older man with acute or convalescent COVID-19. What was sequenced was peripheral blood. The CDR3 region is CASSPPTGGGGIDTQYF. CDR3 nucleotide sequence: TGCGCCAGCAGCCCCCCCACGGGTGGCGGCGGGATAGATACGCAGTATTTT.